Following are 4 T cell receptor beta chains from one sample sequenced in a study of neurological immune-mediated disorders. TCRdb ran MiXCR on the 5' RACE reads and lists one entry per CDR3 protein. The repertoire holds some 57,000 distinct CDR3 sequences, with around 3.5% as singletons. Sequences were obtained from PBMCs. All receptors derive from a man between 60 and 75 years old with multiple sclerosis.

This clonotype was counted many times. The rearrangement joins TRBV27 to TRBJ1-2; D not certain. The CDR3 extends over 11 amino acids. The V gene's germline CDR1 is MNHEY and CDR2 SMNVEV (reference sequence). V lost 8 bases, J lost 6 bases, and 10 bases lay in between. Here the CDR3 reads CASGRGHGYTF. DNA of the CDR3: TGTGCCAGCGGGAGAGGGCATGGCTACACCTTC.

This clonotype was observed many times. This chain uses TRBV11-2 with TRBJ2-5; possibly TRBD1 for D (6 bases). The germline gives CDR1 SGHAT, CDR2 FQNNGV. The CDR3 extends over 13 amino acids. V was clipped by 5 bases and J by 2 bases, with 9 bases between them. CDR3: CASSRDMQETQYF. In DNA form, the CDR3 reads TGTGCCAGCAGCCGGGACATGCAAGAGACCCAGTACTTC.

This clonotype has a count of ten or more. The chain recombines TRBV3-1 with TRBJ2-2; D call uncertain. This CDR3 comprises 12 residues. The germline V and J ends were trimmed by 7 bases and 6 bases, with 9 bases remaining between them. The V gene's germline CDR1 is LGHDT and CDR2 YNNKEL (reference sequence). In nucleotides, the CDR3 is TGTGCCAGCACTTCGGGTCCCGGGGAGCTGTTTTTT. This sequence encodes CASTSGPGELFF.

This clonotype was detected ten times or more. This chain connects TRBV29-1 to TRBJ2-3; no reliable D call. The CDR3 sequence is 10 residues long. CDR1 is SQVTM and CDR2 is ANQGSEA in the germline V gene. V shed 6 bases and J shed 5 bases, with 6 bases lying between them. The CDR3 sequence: CSVGVDTQYF. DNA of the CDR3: TGCAGCGTGGGCGTAGATACGCAGTATTTT.